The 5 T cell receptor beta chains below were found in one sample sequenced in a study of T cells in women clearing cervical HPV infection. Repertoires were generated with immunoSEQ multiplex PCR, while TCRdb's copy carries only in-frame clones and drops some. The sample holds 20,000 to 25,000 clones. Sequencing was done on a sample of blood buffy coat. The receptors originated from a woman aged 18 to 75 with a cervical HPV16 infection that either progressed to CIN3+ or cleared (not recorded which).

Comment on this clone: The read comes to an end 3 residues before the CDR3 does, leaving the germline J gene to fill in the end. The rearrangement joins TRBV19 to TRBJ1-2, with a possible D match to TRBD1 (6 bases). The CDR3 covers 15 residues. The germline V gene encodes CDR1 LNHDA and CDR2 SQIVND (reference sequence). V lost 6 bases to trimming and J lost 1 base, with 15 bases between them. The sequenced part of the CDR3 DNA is TGTGCCAGTAGATGGGCGGACAGACATAACTATGGC. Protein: CASRWADRHNYG. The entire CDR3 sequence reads CASRWADRHNYGYTF.

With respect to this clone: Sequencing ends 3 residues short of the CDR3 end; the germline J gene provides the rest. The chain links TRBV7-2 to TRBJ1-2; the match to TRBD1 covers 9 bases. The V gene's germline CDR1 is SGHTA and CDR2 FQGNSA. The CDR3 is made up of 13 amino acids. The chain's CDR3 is CASSNDRGRDYTF. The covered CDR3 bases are TGTGCCAGCAGCAACGACAGGGGGAGGGAC.

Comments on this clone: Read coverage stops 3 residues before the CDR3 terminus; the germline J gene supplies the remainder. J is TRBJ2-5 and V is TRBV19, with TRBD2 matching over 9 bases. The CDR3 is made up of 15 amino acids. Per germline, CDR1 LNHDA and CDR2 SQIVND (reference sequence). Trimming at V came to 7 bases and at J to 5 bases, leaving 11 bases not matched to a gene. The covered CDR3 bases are TGTGCCAGTATGCCCCAGCGGGGGGCCCCTGAGACC. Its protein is CASMPQRGAPET. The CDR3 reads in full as CASMPQRGAPETQYF.

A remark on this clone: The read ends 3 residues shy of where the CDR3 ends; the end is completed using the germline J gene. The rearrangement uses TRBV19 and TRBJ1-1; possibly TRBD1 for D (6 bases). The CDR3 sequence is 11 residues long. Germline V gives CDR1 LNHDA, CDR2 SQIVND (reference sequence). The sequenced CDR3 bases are TGTGCCAGTAATCTGAGGGGGGAA. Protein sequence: CASNLRGE. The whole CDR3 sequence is CASNLRGEAFF.

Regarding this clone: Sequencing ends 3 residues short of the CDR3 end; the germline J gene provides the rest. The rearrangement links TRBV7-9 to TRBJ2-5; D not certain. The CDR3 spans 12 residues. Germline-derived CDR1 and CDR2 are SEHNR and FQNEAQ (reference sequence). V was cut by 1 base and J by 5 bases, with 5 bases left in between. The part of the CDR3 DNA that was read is TGTGCCAGCAGCTTAGTAGGGGAGACC. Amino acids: CASSLVGET. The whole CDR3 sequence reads CASSLVGETQYF.